One sample yielded the 16 T cell receptor beta chains listed below, sequenced in a study of T cell repertoires in cytomegalovirus infection (dated by TCRdb to the late 2010s). The instrument given in TCRdb is Illumina HiSeq 1500. TCRdb passed the public sequencing reads through fastp at Q25 and MiXCR, retaining productive beta sequences. Rows merge per CDR3 protein into single entries with the most common DNA and genes. The sample table holds over 250,000 distinct CDR3 sequences, of which about 23% were seen once. The top ten constitute more than 11% of the sample. Sequenced material: PBMCs. The source is a human donor in good health (CMV status not recorded). Some clones in this sample may be carry-over from other donors' samples.

In its sample, this clonotype was seen many times. The rearrangement links TRBV7-6 to TRBJ2-1; the match to TRBD1 covers 8 bases. The CDR3 has 15 amino acids. The V and J ends lost 7 bases and 2 bases, in that order; junction bases with no gene match: 7. CDR1 is SGHVS, CDR2 FNYEAQ, per germline. The CDR3 here is CASTNSGGTYNEQFF. The CDR3 DNA is TGTGCCAGCACCAACTCAGGGGGCACCTACAATGAGCAGTTCTTC.

The chain carries TRBV19 and TRBJ2-1; the match to TRBD2 covers 10 bases. Germline V lookup: CDR1 LNHDA, CDR2 SQIVND (reference sequence). J gave up 7 bases and V 2 bases, and 5 bases lay outside the gene matches. This CDR3 spans 15 amino acids. CDR3 nucleotide sequence: TGTGCCAGTAGTATACTAGCGGGAGTCTTAAATGAGCAGTTCTTC. Translation: CASSILAGVLNEQFF. The full variable domain, completed using reference TRBV19 and TRBJ2-1, is DGGITQSPKYLFRKEGQNVTLSCEQNLNHDAMYWYRQDPGQGLRLIYYSQIVNDFQKGDIAEGYSVSREKKESFPLTVTSAQKNPTAFYLCASSILAGVLNEQFFGPGTRLTVL.

The chain joins TRBV7-2 to TRBJ1-4; D may be TRBD1 (6 bases). CDR1 is SGHTA, CDR2 FQGNSA, per germline. Trimming cost V 3 bases and J 4 bases, with 12 bases left between them. The CDR3 extends over 15 amino acids. CDR3 loop: CASSLGGASNEKLFF. In nucleotides, the CDR3 is TGTGCCAGCAGCTTGGGGGGGGCCAGTAATGAAAAACTGTTTTTT.

The V gene is TRBV28, the J gene TRBJ2-7, with D perhaps matching TRBD2 (6 bases). Germline V gene data show CDR1 as MDHEN and CDR2 as SYDVKM. The V and J ends lost 5 bases and 7 bases respectively, with 18 bases between them. The CDR3 contains 14 residues. The CDR3 protein is CASSPAGRQREQYF. The CDR3 nucleotides are TGTGCCAGCAGTCCTGCAGGGAGGCAACGGGAGCAGTACTTC.

This clonotype has just one count. The gene calls are TRBV5-1 and TRBJ2-7, with a tentative D call TRBD2 (5 bases). Germline lookup yields CDR1 SGHRS and CDR2 YFSETQ. The CDR3 runs to 13 residues. Trimming pared 4 bases from V and 2 bases from J, leaving 10 bases between. The CDR3 region has the DNA TGCGCCAGCAGCCGCGGGTCTCCCTACGAGCAGTACTTC. Its translation: CASSRGSPYEQYF.

This clonotype appeared a few times. The genes are TRBV7-9 and TRBJ2-7; D possibly matches TRBD1 or TRBD2 (5 bases each). The CDR3 extends over 14 amino acids. CDR1 is SEHNR and CDR2 is FQNEAQ in the germline V gene (reference sequence). The germline V and J ends were trimmed by 5 bases and 0 bases, with 11 bases remaining between them. Written as DNA, the CDR3 is TGTGCCAGCAGCAAGGGGAGTACCTCCTACGAGCAGTACTTC. Translation gives CASSKGSTSYEQYF.

There are many counts of this clonotype. V gene TRBV7-2 combines with J gene TRBJ2-7; 7 bases are shared with TRBD1. Germline CDR1 reads SGHTA; CDR2 reads FQGNSA. After removal of 5 bases from V and 3 bases from J, the junction contained 10 bases not matched to a gene. The CDR3 is 15 amino acids. CDR3 sequence: CASSPDRQRLYEQYF. CDR3 sequence (DNA): TGTGCCAGCAGCCCGGACAGGCAGCGACTCTACGAGCAGTACTTC.

CDR3 coding DNA: TGTGCCAGCAGCTCCTTGGGACAGGCCTACGAGCAGTACTTC. As protein: CASSSLGQAYEQYF. This chain uses TRBV7-9 with TRBJ2-7, with 8 bases lining up with TRBD1. Germline-derived CDR1 and CDR2 are SEHNR and FQNEAQ (reference sequence). V was pared by 4 bases and J by 2 bases, with 4 bases of the junction left unmatched. CDR3 length: 14 amino acids.

The rearrangement joins TRBV15 to TRBJ2-1; no firm D call. Germline lookup yields CDR1 LNHNV and CDR2 YYDKDF (reference sequence). V was cut by 0 bases and J by 12 bases, with 9 bases left in between. The CDR3 has 12 residues. In DNA, the CDR3 is TGTGCCACCAGCAGAGATAAGTTGTCGCAGTTCTTC. Translated: CATSRDKLSQFF.

This sequence joins TRBV7-2 and TRBJ1-1; unclear D gene. Trimming took 4 bases from V and 1 from J, leaving 10 bases between them. This CDR3 region has 14 residues. Germline V gene data show CDR1 as SGHTA and CDR2 as FQGNSA. The CDR3 spells CASSSDKQNTEAFF. CDR3 nucleotides: TGTGCCAGCAGCTCAGACAAGCAGAACACTGAAGCTTTCTTT.

V usage is TRBV19 and J usage is TRBJ1-1, with D perhaps TRBD1 (6 bases). Germline V gives CDR1 LNHDA, CDR2 SQIVND (reference sequence). V was clipped by 9 bases and J by 1 base, with 15 bases between them. The CDR3 runs 14 residues. The DNA for the CDR3 is TGTGCCAGCGCCGGACAGCGAGAGAACACTGAAGCTTTCTTT. Amino acids: CASAGQRENTEAFF.

The rearrangement uses TRBV9 and TRBJ2-1; 7 bases are a match to TRBD2. Trimming removed 0 bases from V and 6 bases from J; junction bases left unmatched: 9. Germline V CDR1 and CDR2: SGDLS, YYNGEE. This CDR3 is built from 16 residues. The CDR3 DNA sequence: TGTGCCAGCAGCGTAGCGGGCGGGAGCTATGTCAATGAGCAGTTCTTC. Encoded protein: CASSVAGGSYVNEQFF.

This clonotype showed up just a few times. The V call is TRBV24-1, the J call TRBJ2-3; perhaps TRBD2 as D (6 bases). The ends were cut back, 2 bases at V and 4 bases at J, with 12 bases in the middle. The CDR3 runs to 15 residues. Germline values: CDR1 KGHDR, CDR2 SFDVKD. The CDR3 sequence is CATSDWGSGADTQYF. The CDR3, as DNA: TGTGCCACCAGTGATTGGGGATCGGGGGCAGATACGCAGTATTTT.

This chain joins TRBV7-2 and TRBJ2-6, with D perhaps matching TRBD1 or TRBD2 (7 bases each). The CDR3 consists of 19 residues. V lost 8 bases, J lost 0 bases, and 23 bases lay in between. Per germline, CDR1 SGHTA and CDR2 FQGNSA. The DNA for the CDR3 is TGTGCCAGCGGCTATAGGGGGGAGGGGGCCACCTCTGGGGCCAACGTCCTGACTTTC. Translating gives CASGYRGEGATSGANVLTF.

V and J are TRBV7-6 and TRBJ2-1; D could derive from TRBD1 or TRBD2 (5 bases each). From germline, CDR1 is SGHVS and CDR2 FNYEAQ. The CDR3 has 14 amino acids. The V end was cut by 4 bases, the J end by 3 bases, with 10 bases between. The CDR3 region is CASSWDGGYNEQFF. The CDR3 nucleotides read TGTGCCAGCAGCTGGGACGGCGGCTACAATGAGCAGTTCTTC.

V usage is TRBV19 and J usage is TRBJ2-3; D uncertain. The ends were cut back, 5 bases at V and 2 bases at J, with 17 bases in the middle. CDR1 and CDR2 from the germline V gene are LNHDA and SQIVND (reference sequence). The CDR3 has 16 residues. This CDR3 reads CASSSEPRVFTDTQYF. The DNA for the CDR3 is TGTGCCAGTAGTTCCGAACCCAGAGTATTCACAGATACGCAGTATTTT.